One and the same sample provided the 8 T cell receptor beta chains below, sequenced in a study of tumor-infiltrating lymphocytes in localized non-small cell lung cancer. Profiling relied on immunoSEQ multiplex PCR, and the TCRdb table lists in-frame clones only, not all of them. Of approximately 8,000 clones in the sample, approximately 80% are singletons; the top ten hold roughly 5.6%. Source material: lung tumor tissue. Receptors originate from a human donor with non-small cell lung cancer.

The rearrangement uses TRBV7-2 and TRBJ1-1; D possibly corresponds to TRBD1 (6 bases). V lost 5 bases and J lost 12, with 19 bases in between. CDR1 and CDR2 from the germline V gene are SGHTA and FQGNSA. This CDR3 is built from 13 residues. The CDR3 protein is CASSPLLGAVTFF. The CDR3 region has the DNA TGTGCCAGCAGCCCGTTGCTGGGGGCAGTAACTTTCTTT.

The chain combines TRBV6-5 with TRBJ1-2; possibly TRBD1 for D (5 bases). The CDR3 loop spans 15 amino acids. Trimming removed 2 bases from V and 3 bases from J, with 13 bases in between. CDR1 MNHEY and CDR2 SVGAGI come from the germline V gene. Here the CDR3 reads CASSYGRGAYYGYTF. CDR3 nucleotides: TGTGCCAGCAGTTACGGTCGTGGGGCCTACTATGGCTACACCTTC.

This clone has just a few counts. The chain couples TRBV30 to TRBJ1-5; 7 nucleotides align to TRBD1. V trimming: 2 bases; J trimming: 0 bases; junction bases outside the gene matches: 4. This CDR3 is 15 amino acids long. Germline CDR1 reads GTSNPN; CDR2 reads SVGIG (reference sequence). The CDR3 reads CAWSLQGLSNQPQHF. As DNA, the CDR3 is TGTGCCTGGAGTTTACAGGGGCTTAGCAATCAGCCCCAGCATTTT.

To note about this clone: The junction does not match germline at one end; this may be a read error. V and J are TRBV2 and TRBJ2-7, with 10 bases fitting TRBD1. This CDR3 is built from 10 residues. Germline CDR1 SNHLY, CDR2 FYNNEI. The DNA for the CDR3 is TGTGCCAGCCGGGACAGGGGATGGTCCTTC. This sequence encodes CASRDRGWSF.

This clone was detected a few times. The V call is TRBV12-5, the J call TRBJ1-1; D might be TRBD1 (6 bases). Looked up from germline, CDR1 is LGHNT and CDR2 is FRNRAP. The CDR3 contains 14 residues. The ends were cut back, 5 bases at V and 5 bases at J, with 15 bases in the middle. The CDR3 reads CASGLQGSMTEAFF. CDR3 bases: TGTGCTAGTGGTCTTCAGGGGTCGATGACTGAAGCTTTCTTT.

Worth noting for this clone: Germline and junction disagree at one end, which may indicate a read error. The chain carries TRBV7-7 and TRBJ2-2; D is uncertain. Germline CDR1 SSHAT, CDR2 FNYEAQ (reference sequence). The CDR3 totals 13 residues. The CDR3 sequence: CASSFGTTGELFF. The CDR3 region has the DNA TGTGCTAGCAGCTTTGGCACCACCGGGGAGCTGTTTTTT.

V usage is TRBV7-3 and J usage is TRBJ1-2; 9 bases map to TRBD1. The germline CDR1 and CDR2 sequences are SGHTA and FQGTGA. With 4 bases clipped from V and 8 bases from J, the junction kept 5 bases outside the gene matches. The CDR3 sequence is 13 residues long. The CDR3 nucleotides read TGTGCCAGCAGCTCGGGACAGGGCAACGGCTACACCTTC. Protein: CASSSGQGNGYTF.

This sequence joins TRBV7-2 and TRBJ1-2; D gene ambiguous. The V and J ends lost 1 base and 4 bases respectively, with 13 bases between them. Germline CDR1 reads SGHTA; CDR2 reads FQGNSA. This CDR3 is 15 amino acids long. This CDR3 reads CASSLGAETRYGYTF. In DNA form, the CDR3 reads TGTGCCAGCAGCTTAGGGGCCGAGACGCGCTATGGCTACACCTTC.